The 9 T cell receptor beta chains given below trace back to one sample, sequenced in a study of shared T cell receptors in the human thymus. TCRdb keeps only in-frame clones here, not all; method: immunoSEQ multiplex PCR. The repertoire holds around 730,000 clones, with roughly 88% as singletons. These same records also appear under a second study, on human thymus T cells.

Specimen: thymocytes. The receptor set was obtained from a girl under three years old with a congenital heart defect.

The rearrangement uses TRBV5-1 and TRBJ1-3; TRBD1 is a possible D gene (5 bases). This CDR3 comprises 12 residues. The germline V and J ends were trimmed by 7 bases and 4 bases, with 9 bases remaining between them. Germline V lookup: CDR1 SGHRS, CDR2 YFSETQ. The CDR3 DNA follows: TGCGCCAGCCAGGGATACGGAAACACCATATATTTT. Amino acids: CASQGYGNTIYF.

The rearrangement uses TRBV4-2 and TRBJ2-3, with 10 bases lining up with TRBD2. J was trimmed by 6 bases and V by 3 bases; bases with no gene match: 15. This CDR3 is built from 18 residues. Germline V gene data show CDR1 as LGHNA and CDR2 as YNFKEQ. CDR3 nucleotides: TGTGCCAGCAGCCACATCCCTCTGACTAGCGGGTGCCACGATACGCAGTATTTT. The encoded protein is CASSHIPLTSGCHDTQYF.

The chain combines TRBV6-5 with TRBJ2-3, with 7 bases aligning to TRBD1. The CDR3 has 14 residues. The junction had 5 bases not matched to a gene; V was cut back by 5 bases and J by 3 bases. CDR1 is MNHEY, CDR2 SVGAGI, per germline. CDR3 sequence (DNA): TGTGCCAGCAGTCGACAGGGAAGAACAGATACGCAGTATTTT. This codes for CASSRQGRTDTQYF.

The chain uses TRBV13 and TRBJ2-7, with a weak D call TRBD2 (6 bases). From germline, CDR1 is PRHDT and CDR2 FYEKMQ (reference sequence). This CDR3 is 15 amino acids long. V lost 4 bases and J 2 bases, leaving 15 bases between the germline ends. Here the CDR3 reads CASSWGWGLAYEQYF. CDR3 DNA: TGTGCCAGCAGCTGGGGGTGGGGACTGGCCTACGAGCAGTACTTC.

In its sample, this clone was seen once. This sequence joins TRBV5-6 and TRBJ1-2, with 9 positions matching TRBD1. CDR3 length equals 18 residues. J was trimmed by 4 bases and V by 4 bases; bases with no gene match: 17. Germline assignment: CDR1 SGHDT and CDR2 YYEEEE. In nucleotides, the CDR3 is TGTGCCAGCAGCCCCGGGGCCGAGACAGGGGGTACCCCCTATGGCTACACCTTC. It translates to CASSPGAETGGTPYGYTF.

This chain joins TRBV2 and TRBJ2-7, with D uncertain. CDR1 and CDR2 (germline): SNHLY, FYNNEI. The CDR3 runs to 12 residues. V was shortened by 7 bases and J by 0 bases, with 7 bases between the two germline ends. CDR3 sequence: CASTRVSYEQYF. For the CDR3, the DNA is TGTGCCAGCACTCGGGTCTCCTACGAGCAGTACTTC.

This sequence joins TRBV7-8 and TRBJ2-5; tentatively, D is TRBD1 (6 bases). The length of the CDR3 is 16 residues. V was clipped by 10 bases and J by 5 bases, with 26 bases between them. CDR1 is SGHVS and CDR2 is FQNEAQ in the germline V gene. CDR3 residues: CATTPVRTGRWETQYF. CDR3 sequence (DNA): TGTGCCACCACCCCCGTGCGTACAGGGCGGTGGGAGACCCAGTACTTC.

In this sample, this clone turned up once. This rearrangement joins TRBV30 to TRBJ2-5; D possibly corresponds to TRBD2 (6 bases). The end of the DNA is better explained by TRBJ2-7, so the J call may be wrong. The length of the CDR3 is 16 residues. CDR1 is GTSNPN, CDR2 SVGIG, per germline (reference sequence). CDR3 amino acids: CAWSVSGQRAPYEQYF. CDR3 DNA sequence: TGTGCCTGGAGTGTAAGTGGGCAGCGGGCTCCCTACGAGCAGTACTTC.

The V gene is TRBV30, the J gene TRBJ1-6; D perhaps matches TRBD1 (6 bases). Trimming pared 5 bases from V and 2 bases from J, leaving 13 bases between. This CDR3 region has 15 residues. Germline CDR1 is GTSNPN and CDR2 is SVGIG (reference sequence). CDR3 DNA sequence: TGTGCCTGGTCCGCGGGGGGCCCCTATAATTCACCCCTCCACTTT. Protein sequence: CAWSAGGPYNSPLHF.